Shown below are 25 T cell receptor beta chains from a single sample sequenced in a study of early T cells in non-severe SARS-CoV-2 infection. Via MiXCR, TCRdb re-called the 5' RACE reads, giving one row per CDR3 protein. The top ten hold about 3.7% of the sample, which has around 71,000 distinct CDR3 sequences, roughly 15% seen once. The sample consisted of whole blood, taken at baseline. These receptor sequences come from an adult who was a healthcare worker with PCR-confirmed SARS-CoV-2 infection or an uninfected control (not recorded which).

This chain joins TRBV7-8 and TRBJ1-1; D is possibly TRBD1 (5 bases). The germline V and J ends were trimmed by 1 base and 0 bases, with 12 bases remaining between them. Germline lookup yields CDR1 SGHVS and CDR2 FQNEAQ. The CDR3 spans 16 residues. The CDR3 DNA follows: TGTGCCAGCAGCTTAGTCCAGGGTGGTGTGAACACTGAAGCTTTCTTT. Translation gives CASSLVQGGVNTEAFF.

The V gene is TRBV25-1, the J gene TRBJ2-3, with a weak D call TRBD1 (6 bases). Trimming took off 4 bases at V and 0 bases at J, with 8 bases between the two ends. CDR3 size: 14 residues. Germline CDR1 MGHDK, CDR2 SYGVNS. The CDR3 spells CASSVQGSTDTQYF. In nucleotides, the CDR3 is TGTGCCAGCAGTGTACAGGGAAGCACAGATACGCAGTATTTT.

In this sample, this clonotype turned up a few times. V gene TRBV7-7 combines with J gene TRBJ2-3; D gene ambiguous. From germline, CDR1 is SSHAT and CDR2 FNYEAQ (reference sequence). The CDR3 totals 19 residues. The V end lost 2 bases, the J end lost 8 bases, and 29 bases lay between the germline ends. The CDR3 DNA sequence: TGTGCCAGCAGCTTATTCGGACCGGGCAGGCCCTGGTACAATGGTACGCAGTATTTT. Encoded protein: CASSLFGPGRPWYNGTQYF. The full variable domain, its missing parts supplied by reference TRBV7-7 and TRBJ2-3, is GAGVSQSPRYKVTKRGQDVTLRCDPISSHATLYWYQQALGQGPEFLTYFNYEAQPDKSGLPSDRFSAERPEGSISTLTIQRTEQRDSAMYRCASSLFGPGRPWYNGTQYFGPGTRLTVL.

J is TRBJ2-3 and V is TRBV7-9; D may be TRBD2 (6 bases). This CDR3 region has 18 residues. Between the trimmed V and J ends, which lost 5 bases and 2 bases, there was a span of 23 bases. Looked up from germline, CDR1 is SEHNR and CDR2 is FQNEAQ (reference sequence). CDR3 sequence reads: CASSLRRQSAGITDTQYF. CDR3 coding DNA: TGTGCCAGCAGCCTGCGACGACAATCGGCGGGGATCACAGATACGCAGTATTTT. The whole variable domain, filled in from reference TRBV7-9 and TRBJ2-3, reads DTGVSQNPRHKITKRGQNVTFRCDPISEHNRLYWYRQTLGQGPEFLTYFQNEAQLEKSRLLSDRFSAERPKGSFSTLEIQRTEQGDSAMYLCASSLRRQSAGITDTQYFGPGTRLTVL.

This clonotype has more than one count but fewer than ten. V and J are TRBV29-1 and TRBJ2-1; D is possibly TRBD1 or TRBD2 (6 bases each). Germline CDR1 is SQVTM and CDR2 is ANQGSEA. The V and J ends lost 4 bases and 6 bases respectively, with 13 bases between them. The CDR3 extends over 13 amino acids. This CDR3 is CSVGGGWLNEQFF. CDR3 DNA sequence: TGCAGCGTTGGAGGGGGGTGGCTCAATGAGCAGTTCTTC.

The sample holds many counts of this clonotype. The chain employs TRBV28 and TRBJ2-1; 10 nucleotides agree with TRBD2. This CDR3 is built from 13 residues. Trimming took 5 bases from V and 8 from J; bases not matched to a gene: 3. Germline lookup yields CDR1 MDHEN and CDR2 SYDVKM. In DNA, the CDR3 is TGTGCCAGCAGTCCCCTAGCGGGGGATGAGCAGTTCTTC. It is translated as CASSPLAGDEQFF.

The CDR3 DNA reads TGTGCCAGCAGCTTGTACGGACTAGCGGGAGCCCCCAATGAGCAGTTCTTC. Translation gives CASSLYGLAGAPNEQFF. This chain links TRBV5-4 with TRBJ2-1; the match to TRBD2 covers 13 bases. Germline V CDR1 and CDR2: SGHNT, YYREEE (reference sequence). This CDR3 has 17 amino acids. With 1 base clipped from V and 6 bases from J, the junction kept 7 bases outside the gene matches.

This sequence joins TRBV28 and TRBJ2-7, with D perhaps TRBD1 or TRBD2 (6 bases each). The germline gives CDR1 MDHEN, CDR2 SYDVKM. The length of the CDR3 is 15 residues. V was clipped by 7 bases and J by 2 bases, with 18 bases between them. The CDR3 nucleotides read TGTGCCAGCACGGGGGCAGGGCCGACCACCTACGAGCAGTACTTC. Translation: CASTGAGPTTYEQYF.

There are a few counts of this clonotype. This sequence joins TRBV9 and TRBJ2-5; D uncertain. CDR3 length: 14 amino acids. Trimming removed 4 bases at V and 3 bases at J, with 13 bases between. Germline assignment: CDR1 SGDLS and CDR2 YYNGEE. DNA for the CDR3: TGTGCCAGCAGCTCATGGCTGGGCGAAGAGACCCAGTACTTC. It codes for CASSSWLGEETQYF.

The chain combines TRBV2 with TRBJ2-7; TRBD2 aligns across 7 bases. The J segment lost 5 bases and the V segment lost 11 bases, leaving 15 bases of the junction unmatched. The CDR3 has 14 amino acids. Germline CDR1 SNHLY, CDR2 FYNNEI. Here the CDR3 DNA reads TGTGCCTTAAACCAGCGGGGTAACCAGAACGAGCAGTACTTC. Translated, it gives CALNQRGNQNEQYF.

Many counts were recorded for this clonotype. The chain combines TRBV10-3 with TRBJ2-3; perhaps D is TRBD1 or TRBD2 (5 bases each). CDR3 length: 16 residues. CDR1 is ENHRY, CDR2 SYGVKD, per germline. Trimming shortened V by 4 bases and J by 0 bases, and 14 bases separated the two germline ends. The CDR3 nucleotides are TGTGCCATCAGTGTTTCCGGGGCGGTAAGCACAGATACGCAGTATTTT. It translates to CAISVSGAVSTDTQYF.

This clonotype appeared once. This rearrangement joins TRBV14 to TRBJ1-1; 7 nucleotides agree with TRBD1. The V segment lost 5 bases and the J segment 7 bases; nucleotides outside the gene matches: 4. The CDR3 length is 12 residues. Germline V gene sequence: CDR1 SGHDN, CDR2 FVKESK. The CDR3 sequence is CASSTQGVEAFF. The CDR3 DNA sequence: TGTGCCAGCAGCACCCAGGGGGTTGAAGCTTTCTTT. The full variable domain, completed using reference TRBV14 and TRBJ1-1, is EAGVTQFPSHSVIEKGQTVTLRCDPISGHDNLYWYRRVMGKEIKFLLHFVKESKQDESGMPNNRFLAERTGGTYSTLKVQPAELEDSGVYFCASSTQGVEAFFGQGTRLTVV.

The chain joins TRBV5-5 to TRBJ2-3; 9 bases are shared with TRBD2. Germline lookup yields CDR1 SGHKS and CDR2 YYEKEE (reference sequence). The length of the CDR3 is 16 residues. J was trimmed by 3 bases and V by 6 bases; bases with no gene match: 11. Here the CDR3 reads CASNYPSGAQTDTQYF. The CDR3 region has the DNA TGTGCCAGCAACTATCCTAGCGGGGCCCAAACAGATACGCAGTATTTT.

This clonotype showed up just a few times. The gene calls are TRBV18 and TRBJ1-1; D remains unclear. CDR1 and CDR2 (germline): KGHSH, LQKENI. This CDR3 contains 15 residues. Between the trimmed V and J ends, which lost 3 bases and 5 bases, there was a span of 16 bases. The CDR3 nucleotides read TGTGCCAGCTCACCTAGAACGGGAGGGAATACTGAAGCTTTCTTT. It specifies CASSPRTGGNTEAFF.

The chain combines TRBV19 with TRBJ2-7; 7 nucleotides line up with TRBD1. The CDR3 runs 14 residues. Germline trimming cut 3 bases from V and 0 bases from J; bases unmatched to any gene: 2. CDR1 and CDR2 from the germline V gene are LNHDA and SQIVND (reference sequence). CDR3 region: CASSIYRGSYEQYF. The CDR3 DNA follows: TGTGCCAGTAGTATCTACAGGGGCTCCTACGAGCAGTACTTC.

The chain carries TRBV7-3 and TRBJ2-6; 8 bases are a match to TRBD1. V lost 5 bases, J lost 3 bases, and 6 bases stayed unmatched. Germline lookup yields CDR1 SGHTA and CDR2 FQGTGA. The CDR3 runs to 16 residues. The CDR3 protein is CASSTQGAYGANVLTF. The DNA for the CDR3 is TGTGCCAGCAGCACCCAGGGGGCCTATGGGGCCAACGTCCTGACTTTC.

V and J are TRBV28 and TRBJ2-7; 8 bases map to TRBD2. The CDR3 loop spans 16 amino acids. Germline-derived CDR1 and CDR2 are MDHEN and SYDVKM. Trimming took 4 bases from V and 8 from J; bases not matched to a gene: 16. The CDR3 DNA reads as TGTGCCAGCAGTTGGCCGGGGGGGTCCCCTCCCCTTCAGCAGTACTTC. Translating it yields CASSWPGGSPPLQQYF.

The chain recombines TRBV27 with TRBJ2-3; D might be TRBD2 (5 bases). Between the trimmed V and J ends, which lost 6 bases and 6 bases, there was a span of 10 bases. The CDR3 loop spans 12 amino acids. CDR1 and CDR2 (germline): MNHEY, SMNVEV (reference sequence). CDR3 DNA sequence: TGTGCCAGCAGATCGGGATACGATACGCAGTATTTT. As protein: CASRSGYDTQYF.

This clonotype was seen a few times. This rearrangement joins TRBV6-6 to TRBJ1-3; 8 bases are a match to TRBD1. The CDR3 runs to 15 residues. V trimming: 0 bases; J trimming: 3 bases; junction bases outside the gene matches: 1. CDR1 is MNHNY, CDR2 SVGAGI, per germline (reference sequence). The CDR3 sequence is CASSYSGTGGNTIYF. CDR3 DNA: TGTGCCAGCAGTTACTCCGGGACAGGTGGAAACACCATATATTTT.

In this sample, this clonotype turned up many times. The chain couples TRBV7-9 to TRBJ2-7, with a possible D match to TRBD1 (5 bases). The germline V and J ends were trimmed by 5 bases and 0 bases, with 14 bases remaining between them. CDR3 length equals 15 residues. The germline CDR1 and CDR2 sequences are SEHNR and FQNEAQ (reference sequence). In DNA, the CDR3 is TGTGCCAGCAGCCTTCGACAGTCTAGCTCCTACGAGCAGTACTTC. This encodes CASSLRQSSSYEQYF.

The chain links TRBV10-1 to TRBJ2-7; a weak D match, TRBD1 (6 bases). The V end lost 4 bases, the J end lost 4 bases, and 14 bases lay between the germline ends. Germline V gene data show CDR1 as WNHNN and CDR2 as SYGVQD (reference sequence). This CDR3 has 14 amino acids. CDR3 bases: TGCGCCAGCAGTGGGCTGGACAGACCTTACGAGCAGTACTTC. It yields the protein CASSGLDRPYEQYF.

The table lists this clonotype with a few counts. This chain uses TRBV28 with TRBJ2-1; 9 nucleotides line up with TRBD2. After removal of 7 bases from V and 5 bases from J, the junction contained 6 bases not matched to a gene. CDR3 length equals 14 residues. Germline V gives CDR1 MDHEN, CDR2 SYDVKM. CDR3 nucleotide sequence: TGTGCCAGCACCCTGACTAGCGGACACAATGAGCAGTTCTTC. Residues: CASTLTSGHNEQFF.

This clonotype has more than one count but fewer than ten. The chain carries TRBV28 and TRBJ2-3; TRBD2 aligns across 7 bases. The CDR3 is 14 residues long. Trimming at V came to 7 bases and at J to 5 bases, leaving 9 bases not matched to a gene. Germline V lookup: CDR1 MDHEN, CDR2 SYDVKM. The chain's CDR3 is CASTASGLLDTQYF. The CDR3, as DNA: TGTGCCAGCACGGCTAGCGGTCTTTTAGATACGCAGTATTTT.

The chain joins TRBV6-4 to TRBJ2-1; D is unclear. The germline gives CDR1 MRHNA, CDR2 SNTAGT. This CDR3 has 15 residues. V lost 6 bases to trimming and J lost 0 bases, with 12 bases between them. The CDR3 region has the DNA TGTGCCAGCAGCCTAGACGCAAGCTCCTACAATGAGCAGTTCTTC. Amino acid sequence: CASSLDASSYNEQFF.

The chain links TRBV12-3 or TRBV12-4 to TRBJ1-6; TRBD1 matches 8 bases. J gave up 9 bases and V 5 bases, and 3 bases lay outside the gene matches. There are 13 residues in the CDR3. The CDR3 reads CASSEQGVSPLHF. CDR3 bases: TGTGCCAGCAGTGAACAGGGGGTTTCACCCCTCCACTTT.